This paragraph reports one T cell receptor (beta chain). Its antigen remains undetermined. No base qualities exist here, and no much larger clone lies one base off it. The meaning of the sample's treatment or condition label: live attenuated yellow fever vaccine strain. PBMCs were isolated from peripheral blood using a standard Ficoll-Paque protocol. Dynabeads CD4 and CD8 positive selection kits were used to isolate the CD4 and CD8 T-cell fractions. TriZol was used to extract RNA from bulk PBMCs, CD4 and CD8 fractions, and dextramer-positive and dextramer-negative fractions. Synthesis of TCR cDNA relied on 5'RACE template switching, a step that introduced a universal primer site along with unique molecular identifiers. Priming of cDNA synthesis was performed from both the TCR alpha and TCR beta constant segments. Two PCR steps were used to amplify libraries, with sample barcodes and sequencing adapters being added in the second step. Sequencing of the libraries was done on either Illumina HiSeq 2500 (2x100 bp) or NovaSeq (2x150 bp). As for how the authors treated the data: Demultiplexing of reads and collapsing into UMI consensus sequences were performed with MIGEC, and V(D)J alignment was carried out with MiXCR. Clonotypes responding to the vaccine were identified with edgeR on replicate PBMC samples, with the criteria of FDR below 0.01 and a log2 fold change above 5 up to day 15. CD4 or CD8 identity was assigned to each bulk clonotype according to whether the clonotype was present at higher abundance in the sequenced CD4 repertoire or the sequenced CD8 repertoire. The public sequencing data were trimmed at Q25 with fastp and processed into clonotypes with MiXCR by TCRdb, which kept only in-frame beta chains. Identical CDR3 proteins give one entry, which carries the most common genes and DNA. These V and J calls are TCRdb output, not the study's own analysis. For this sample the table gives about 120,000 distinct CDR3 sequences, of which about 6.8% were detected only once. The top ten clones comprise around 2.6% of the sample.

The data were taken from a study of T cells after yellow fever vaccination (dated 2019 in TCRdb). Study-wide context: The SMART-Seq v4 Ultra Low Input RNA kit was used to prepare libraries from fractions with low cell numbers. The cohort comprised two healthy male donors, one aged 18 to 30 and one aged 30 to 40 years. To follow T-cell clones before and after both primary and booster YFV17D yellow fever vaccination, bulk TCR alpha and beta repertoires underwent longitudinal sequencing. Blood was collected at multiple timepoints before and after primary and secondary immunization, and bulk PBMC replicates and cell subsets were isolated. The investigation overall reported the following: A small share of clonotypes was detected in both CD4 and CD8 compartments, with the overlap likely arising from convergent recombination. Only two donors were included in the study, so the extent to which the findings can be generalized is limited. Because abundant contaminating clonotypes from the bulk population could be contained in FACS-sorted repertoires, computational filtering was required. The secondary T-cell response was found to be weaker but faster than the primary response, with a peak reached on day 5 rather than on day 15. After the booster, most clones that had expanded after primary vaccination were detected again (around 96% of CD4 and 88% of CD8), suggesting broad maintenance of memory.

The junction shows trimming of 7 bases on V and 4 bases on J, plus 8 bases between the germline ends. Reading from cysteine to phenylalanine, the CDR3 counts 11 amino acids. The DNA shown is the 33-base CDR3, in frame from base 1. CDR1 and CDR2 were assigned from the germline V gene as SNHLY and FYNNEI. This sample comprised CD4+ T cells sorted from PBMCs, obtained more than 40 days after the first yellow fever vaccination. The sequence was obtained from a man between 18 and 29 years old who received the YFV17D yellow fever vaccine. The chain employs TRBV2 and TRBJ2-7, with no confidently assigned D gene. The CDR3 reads CASILAYEQYF. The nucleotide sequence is TGTGCCAGCATCTTGGCGTACGAGCAGTACTTC.